Included here is one TCR beta chain sequence, with context. The data are from a study of blood T cell repertoires in COVID-19. Study as a whole: Material from acute and convalescent COVID-19 was sourced from the United States, Italy and Spain.

In the source study's methods: For nucleated cells, counts were estimated from reference gene primer amplification. Sequencing was performed with immunoSEQ multiplex PCR; in TCRdb, only in-frame clones are kept and a portion is missing. V, J and clone size are those of that table, while D and trimming were read from the DNA. The sample holds roughly 87,000 clones, approximately 84% seen once. Deletions cut 0 bases from V and 7 bases from J, with 19 bases between. The CDR3 loop spans 17 amino acids. In germline, CDR1 is MGHRA, CDR2 YSYEKL. This TCR was recovered from a woman aged 55-70 years with acute or convalescent COVID-19. The chain links TRBV4-1 to TRBJ1-5, with a possible D match to TRBD1 (6 bases). Input material: peripheral blood. DNA for the CDR3: TGCGCCAGCAGCCAAGATCGGAGAGGCAGGGGCAGACAGCCCCAGCATTTT. Translation gives CASSQDRRGRGRQPQHF.